The rows below give T cell receptor beta chains drawn from one sample of a study of CXCR3-negative and CXCR3-positive naive CD8 T cells. TCRdb reanalyzed the 5' RACE reads, giving one entry per CDR3 protein sequence and no DNA. The sample has approximately 140,000 distinct CDR3 sequences. The specimen was naive CXCR3+ CD8+ T cells from blood. Every receptor here comes from a human donor in good health. Some clones in this sample may be carry-over from other donors' samples. Both conserved end residues are part of each CDR3.

v_gene	j_gene	CDR3aa
TRBV28	TRBJ2-3	CASSLGREGPTDTQYF
TRBV7-9	TRBJ2-7	CASSLEGGTYEQYF
TRBV5-1	TRBJ2-7	CASNGGEAGYITYEQYF
TRBV29-1	TRBJ2-3	CSVELDTDTQYF
TRBV12-3/TRBV12-4	TRBJ1-2	CASSLSRDSPYGYTF
TRBV5-1	TRBJ2-5	CASSQASGGLQETQYF
TRBV12-5	TRBJ2-2	CASGFSSGDESNTGELFF
TRBV7-8	TRBJ2-5	CASSLASAGPQATQYF
TRBV28	TRBJ2-5	CASSFPMETQYF
TRBV13	TRBJ1-1	CASSAGVTEAFF
TRBV7-9	TRBJ2-2	CASSSGQRNTGELFF
TRBV7-2	TRBJ2-1	CASSLPLGFPSYNEQFF
TRBV7-9	TRBJ2-5	CASSPPGAETQYF
TRBV9	TRBJ2-1	CASNLAGMDNEQFF
TRBV5-1	TRBJ1-2	CASSGIDYGYTF
TRBV11-2	TRBJ2-5	CASSLEVGAGETQYF
TRBV6-5	TRBJ2-2	CASISGGGVTGELFF
TRBV29-1	TRBJ1-1	CSAGGGSGMNTEAFF
TRBV20-1	TRBJ1-5	CSARYPGISQPQHF
TRBV5-4	TRBJ1-1	CASSFETVNTEAFF
TRBV9	TRBJ2-3	CASSRAPGTDTQYF
TRBV29-1	TRBJ2-1	CSVVGRIGTYEQFF
TRBV23-1	TRBJ2-3	CASSHESNGQGITDTQYF
TRBV7-9	TRBJ1-6	CASSLEYRIGPKGYNSPLHF
TRBV12-3/TRBV12-4	TRBJ2-3	CASSPGPGLAGRSSTDTQYF
TRBV18	TRBJ2-7	CASSPTGDAYEQYF
TRBV29-1	TRBJ2-2	CSVDHRGSGSGELFF
TRBV3-1	TRBJ2-1	CASSQGANYNEQFF
TRBV7-2	TRBJ2-7	CASSLGLAGVVYEQYF
TRBV5-5	TRBJ2-3	CASSFGGYLGTDTQYF
TRBV29-1	TRBJ2-7	CSVMWGREGEQYF
TRBV30	TRBJ2-7	CAWTTRRGLAGVAGNEQYF
TRBV29-1	TRBJ2-5	CSVEGLAVQETQYF
TRBV7-6	TRBJ1-3	CASSLGGTSGNTIYF
TRBV4-1	TRBJ2-1	CASTQGLAGGTGYNEQFF
TRBV5-6	TRBJ1-1	CASSPASGYTEAFF
TRBV3-1	TRBJ1-1	CASSPDRYIGADTEAFF
TRBV15	TRBJ2-5	CATSPGAGQETQYF
TRBV28	TRBJ2-1	CASSLAGNGHEQFF
TRBV7-2	TRBJ2-3	CASSLGPRAGSTDTQYF